This TCR beta chain was captured in a study of blood T cell repertoires in COVID-19. Study as a whole: Researchers got acute and convalescent COVID-19 samples from the United States, Italy and Spain. PBMCs, B-cell-depleted T cells, or T cells provided the cDNA or gDNA that made up the material.

In the authors' workflow: Reference gene primer amplification in the assay estimated nucleated cell counts. The protocol was immunoSEQ multiplex PCR, while the TCRdb copy is restricted to in-frame clones and leaves out a portion. The D gene and trimming were derived from the DNA, and the V and J assignments and clone size from that table. Seen here are a few hundred thousand clones, 70% to 90% observed once, and the top ten hold around 9.3%. Seattle researchers signed up patients amid active infection and tracked them longitudinally. CDR3 length equals 15 residues. J gave up 7 bases and V 5 bases, and 10 bases lay outside the gene matches. The germline gives CDR1 SGHAT, CDR2 FQDESV (reference sequence). Ten or more counts support this clone.

The source of this sequence is a woman in her 30s with COVID-19, enrolled during active disease. V usage is TRBV11-1 and J usage is TRBJ2-7, with 11 bases lining up with TRBD1. Sequenced: peripheral blood. The CDR3 here is CASSPAVDRGREQYF. The CDR3 coding sequence is TGTGCCAGCAGCCCGGCGGTGGACAGGGGGCGGGAGCAGTACTTC. Variable domain in full (rest from reference TRBV11-1 and TRBJ2-7): EAEVAQSPRYKITEKSQAVAFWCDPISGHATLYWYRQILGQGPELLVQFQDESVVDDSQLPKDRFSAERLKGVDSTLKIQPAELGDSAMYLCASSPAVDRGREQYFGPGTRLTVT.